Listed below are T cell receptor beta chains from one sample, sequenced in a study of tumor-infiltrating lymphocytes in primary liver carcinoma. Using its own MiXCR run on the multiplex PCR reads, TCRdb lists one record per CDR3 protein. The profile shows 75,000 to 80,000 distinct CDR3 sequences, 69% of them singletons. Sequencing was carried out using tumor-adjacent normal liver tissue. The source of these receptors is a man aged 40-49 years with primary liver carcinoma and hepatitis B virus infection. Both conserved end residues are part of each CDR3. Fields, in order: V gene, D gene, J gene, clone size, CDR3 DNA, CDR3 protein. A D gene is named only where the DNA matches it firmly. Clone size is not always given. Where it is, it says once, few, many or a class for expanded clones.

v_gene: TRBV29-1
d_gene: NA
j_gene: TRBJ1-1
abundance: NA
CDR3nt: TGCAGCGTTGCCCCAGGGTGGGGGGTGAACACTGAAGCTTTCTTT
CDR3aa: CSVAPGWGVNTEAFF

v_gene: TRBV5-5
d_gene: TRBD1
j_gene: TRBJ1-4
abundance: NA
CDR3nt: TGTGCCAGCAGCTTGACAGGGGGCGGTTATGAAAAACTGCTTTTT
CDR3aa: CASSLTGGGYEKLLF

v_gene: TRBV5-1
d_gene: NA
j_gene: TRBJ2-3
abundance: NA
CDR3nt: TGCGCCAGCAGCTTTAAGTGGGCCACAGATACGCAGTATTTT
CDR3aa: CASSFKWATDTQYF

v_gene: TRBV12-3/TRBV12-4
d_gene: NA
j_gene: TRBJ2-3
abundance: once
CDR3nt: TGTGCTAGCGGTTTCGGGGGTCTCACAGATACGCAGTATTTT
CDR3aa: CASGFGGLTDTQYF

v_gene: TRBV4-2
d_gene: NA
j_gene: TRBJ1-6
abundance: NA
CDR3nt: TGTGCCAGCAGCGAAGGAAAAGACGAATCCCTCCACTTT
CDR3aa: CASSEGKDESLHF

v_gene: TRBV10-3
d_gene: TRBD2
j_gene: TRBJ2-1
abundance: NA
CDR3nt: TGTGCCATCAGTGAGTCAGAGACTAGCTGGAGTCGCGAGCAGTTCTTC
CDR3aa: CAISESETSWSREQFF

v_gene: TRBV6-1
d_gene: NA
j_gene: TRBJ2-5
abundance: NA
CDR3nt: TGTGCCAGTGGACGGATCCAAGAGACCCGGTACTTC
CDR3aa: CASGRIQETRYF

v_gene: TRBV29-1
d_gene: NA
j_gene: TRBJ2-5
abundance: few
CDR3nt: TGCAGCGGGACGGGCCAAGAGACCCAGTACTTC
CDR3aa: CSGTGQETQYF

v_gene: TRBV5-5
d_gene: NA
j_gene: TRBJ2-2
abundance: few
CDR3nt: TGTGCCAGCAGCTGGGACCCGGTAAACACCGGGGAGCTGTTTTTT
CDR3aa: CASSWDPVNTGELFF

v_gene: TRBV11-1
d_gene: NA
j_gene: TRBJ2-6
abundance: NA
CDR3nt: TGTACCAGCAACTTGGGCCGGGCTGGGGCCAACGTCCTGACTTTC
CDR3aa: CTSNLGRAGANVLTF

v_gene: TRBV12-3/TRBV12-4
d_gene: NA
j_gene: TRBJ2-7
abundance: NA
CDR3nt: TGTGGCAGCAGTTTTGACTTTAGCTACGAGCAGTACTTC
CDR3aa: CGSSFDFSYEQYF

v_gene: TRBV11-2
d_gene: NA
j_gene: TRBJ2-7
abundance: NA
CDR3nt: TGTACCAGCAGTTTGGCGACAGTCTACAAGCAGTACTTC
CDR3aa: CTSSLATVYKQYF

v_gene: TRBV10-3
d_gene: NA
j_gene: TRBJ1-1
abundance: NA
CDR3nt: TGTGCCATTAAGGTAGGGGAGAACACTGAAGCTTTCTTT
CDR3aa: CAIKVGENTEAFF

v_gene: TRBV4-3
d_gene: TRBD1
j_gene: TRBJ1-6
abundance: NA
CDR3nt: TGCGCCAGCAACTCCTGGGACAGGGGAAGGAATTCACCCCTCCTCTTT
CDR3aa: CASNSWDRGRNSPLLF

v_gene: TRBV6-2/TRBV6-3
d_gene: TRBD1
j_gene: TRBJ2-6
abundance: once
CDR3nt: TGTACCAGCACCAGGGACAGTGGCTCTGGGGTCAACGTCCTGACTTTC
CDR3aa: CTSTRDSGSGVNVLTF

v_gene: TRBV10-3
d_gene: NA
j_gene: TRBJ1-6
abundance: many
CDR3nt: TGTGCCATCAGTGGGACAGTGGATTCACCCCTCCACTTT
CDR3aa: CAISGTVDSPLHF

v_gene: TRBV4-1
d_gene: NA
j_gene: TRBJ1-6
abundance: NA
CDR3nt: TGCGCCGGCAGCCAAGAAGCCGGGTGGGCAGCTCGGTTTGGGTCCCTCCACTTT
CDR3aa: CAGSQEAGWAARFGSLHF

v_gene: TRBV11-2
d_gene: NA
j_gene: TRBJ1-2
abundance: NA
CDR3nt: TGTGCCAGCAGCTCCCGGGAGCTCTATGGCTACGCCTTC
CDR3aa: CASSSRELYGYAF

v_gene: TRBV2
d_gene: NA
j_gene: TRBJ1-1
abundance: NA
CDR3nt: TGTGCCGAGGCCGGAGATAACATTGAAGCTTTCTTT
CDR3aa: CAEAGDNIEAFF

v_gene: TRBV6-5
d_gene: NA
j_gene: TRBJ1-6
abundance: NA
CDR3nt: TGCACCAGCGGAACTCGAGGGGATAATTCACCCCTCCACTTT
CDR3aa: CTSGTRGDNSPLHF

v_gene: TRBV12-3/TRBV12-4
d_gene: NA
j_gene: TRBJ2-2
abundance: NA
CDR3nt: TGTGCCAGCAGTTTATTACAGCTGAACTCCAGGGAGCTGTTTTTT
CDR3aa: CASSLLQLNSRELFF

v_gene: TRBV6-2/TRBV6-3
d_gene: NA
j_gene: TRBJ2-5
abundance: NA
CDR3nt: TGTGCCAGCAGACCGGGATCAGAGACCCAGTACTTC
CDR3aa: CASRPGSETQYF

v_gene: TRBV11-2
d_gene: TRBD1
j_gene: TRBJ2-1
abundance: NA
CDR3nt: TGTGCCAGCAACTCGGACAGGGAGAATGAGAAGTTCTTC
CDR3aa: CASNSDRENEKFF

v_gene: TRBV6-5
d_gene: NA
j_gene: TRBJ2-7
abundance: NA
CDR3nt: TGTGCCAGTGGTTACTACAGGTCCAACCACGAGCAGTACTTC
CDR3aa: CASGYYRSNHEQYF